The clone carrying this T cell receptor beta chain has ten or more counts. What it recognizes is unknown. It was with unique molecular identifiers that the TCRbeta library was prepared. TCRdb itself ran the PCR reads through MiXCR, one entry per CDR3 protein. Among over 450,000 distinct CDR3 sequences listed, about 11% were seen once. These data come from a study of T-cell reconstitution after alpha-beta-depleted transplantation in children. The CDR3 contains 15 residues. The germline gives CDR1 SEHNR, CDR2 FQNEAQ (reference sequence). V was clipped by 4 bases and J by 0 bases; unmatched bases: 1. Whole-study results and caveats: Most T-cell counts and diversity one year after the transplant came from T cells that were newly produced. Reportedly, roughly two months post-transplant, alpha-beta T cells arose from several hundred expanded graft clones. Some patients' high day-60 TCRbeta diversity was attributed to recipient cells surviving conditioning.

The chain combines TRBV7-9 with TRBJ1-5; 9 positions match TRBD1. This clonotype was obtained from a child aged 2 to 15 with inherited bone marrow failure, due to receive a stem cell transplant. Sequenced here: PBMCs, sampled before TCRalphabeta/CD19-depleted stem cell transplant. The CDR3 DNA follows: TGTGCCAGCAGCTGGGGACAGGGTAGCAATCAGCCCCAGCATTTT. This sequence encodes CASSWGQGSNQPQHF. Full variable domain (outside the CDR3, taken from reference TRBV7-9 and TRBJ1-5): DTGVSQNPRHKITKRGQNVTFRCDPISEHNRLYWYRQTLGQGPEFLTYFQNEAQLEKSRLLSDRFSAERPKGSFSTLEIQRTEQGDSAMYLCASSWGQGSNQPQHFGDGTRLSIL.